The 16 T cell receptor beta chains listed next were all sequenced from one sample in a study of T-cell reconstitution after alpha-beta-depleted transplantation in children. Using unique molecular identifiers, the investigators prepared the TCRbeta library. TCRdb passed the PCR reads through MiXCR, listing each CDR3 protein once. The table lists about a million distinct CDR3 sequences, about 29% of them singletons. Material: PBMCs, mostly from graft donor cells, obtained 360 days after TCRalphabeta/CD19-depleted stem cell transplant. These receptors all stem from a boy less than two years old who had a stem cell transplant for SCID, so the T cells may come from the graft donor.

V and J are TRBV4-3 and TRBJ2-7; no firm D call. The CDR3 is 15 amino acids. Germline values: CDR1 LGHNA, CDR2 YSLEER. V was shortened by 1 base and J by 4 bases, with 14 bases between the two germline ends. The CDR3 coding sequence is TGCGCCAGCAGCCAAGTCCTATACAGTGGGTACGAGCAGTACTTC. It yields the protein CASSQVLYSGYEQYF.

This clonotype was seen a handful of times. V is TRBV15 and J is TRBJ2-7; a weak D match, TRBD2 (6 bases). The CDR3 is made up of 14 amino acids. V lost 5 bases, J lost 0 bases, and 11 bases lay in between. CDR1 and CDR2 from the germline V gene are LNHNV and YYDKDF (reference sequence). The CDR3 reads CATSWEESSYEQYF. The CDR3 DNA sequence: TGTGCCACCAGCTGGGAGGAGTCCTCCTACGAGCAGTACTTC.

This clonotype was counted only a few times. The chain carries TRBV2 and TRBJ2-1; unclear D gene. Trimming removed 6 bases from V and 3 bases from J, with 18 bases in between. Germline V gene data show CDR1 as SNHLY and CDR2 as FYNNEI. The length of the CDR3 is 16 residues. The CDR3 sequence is CASSLGSRQIYNEQFF. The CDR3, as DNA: TGTGCCAGCAGCCTGGGGTCCAGACAAATCTACAATGAGCAGTTCTTC.

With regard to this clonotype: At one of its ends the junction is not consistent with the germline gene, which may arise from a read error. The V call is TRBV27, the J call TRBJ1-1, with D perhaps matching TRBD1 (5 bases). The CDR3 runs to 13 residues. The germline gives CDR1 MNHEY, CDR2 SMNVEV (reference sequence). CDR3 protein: CASRGTVNAEAFF. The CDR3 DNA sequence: TGTGCCAGCAGAGGGACGGTGAACGCTGAAGCTTTCTTT.

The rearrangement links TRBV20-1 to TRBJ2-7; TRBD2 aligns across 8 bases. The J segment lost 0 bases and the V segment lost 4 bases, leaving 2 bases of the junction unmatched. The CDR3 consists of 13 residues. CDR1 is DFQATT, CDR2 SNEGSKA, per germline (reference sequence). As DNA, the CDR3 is TGCAGTGCTAAGCGGGGGAGCTCCTACGAGCAGTACTTC. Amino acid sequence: CSAKRGSSYEQYF.

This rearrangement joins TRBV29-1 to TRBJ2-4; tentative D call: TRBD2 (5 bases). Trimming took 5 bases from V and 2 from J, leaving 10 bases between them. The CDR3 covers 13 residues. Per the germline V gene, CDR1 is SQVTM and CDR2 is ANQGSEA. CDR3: CSVSRETKNIQYF. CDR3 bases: TGCAGCGTTAGTCGGGAAACCAAAAACATTCAGTACTTC.

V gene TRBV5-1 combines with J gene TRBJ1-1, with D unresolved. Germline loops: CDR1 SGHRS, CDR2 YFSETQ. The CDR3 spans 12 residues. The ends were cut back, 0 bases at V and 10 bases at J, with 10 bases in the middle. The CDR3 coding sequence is TGCGCCAGCAGCTTGGCCCCAGGCGCAGCTTTCTTT. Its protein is CASSLAPGAAFF. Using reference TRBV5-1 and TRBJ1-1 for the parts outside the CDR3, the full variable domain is KAGVTQTPRYLIKTRGQQVTLSCSPISGHRSVSWYQQTPGQGLQFLFEYFSETQRNKGNFPGRFSGRQFSNSRSEMNVSTLELGDSALYLCASSLAPGAAFFGQGTRLTVV.

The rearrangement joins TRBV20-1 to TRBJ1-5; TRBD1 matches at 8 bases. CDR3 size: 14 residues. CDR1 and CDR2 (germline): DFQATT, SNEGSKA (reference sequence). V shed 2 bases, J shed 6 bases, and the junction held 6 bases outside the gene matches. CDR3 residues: CSARKTGVGQPQHF. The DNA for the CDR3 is TGCAGTGCTAGAAAGACAGGGGTCGGTCAGCCCCAGCATTTT.

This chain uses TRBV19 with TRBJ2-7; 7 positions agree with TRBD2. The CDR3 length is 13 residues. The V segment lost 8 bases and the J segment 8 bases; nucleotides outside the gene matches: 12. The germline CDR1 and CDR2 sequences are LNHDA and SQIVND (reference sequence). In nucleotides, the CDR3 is TGTGCCAGTCAGCGGGGAAAGGACGCGAAGCAGTACTTC. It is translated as CASQRGKDAKQYF.

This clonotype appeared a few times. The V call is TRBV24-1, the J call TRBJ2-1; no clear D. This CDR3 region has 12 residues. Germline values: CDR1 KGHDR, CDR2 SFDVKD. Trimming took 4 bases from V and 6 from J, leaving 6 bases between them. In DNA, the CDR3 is TGTGCCACCAGTGACCGAATCAATGAGCAGTTCTTC. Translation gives CATSDRINEQFF.

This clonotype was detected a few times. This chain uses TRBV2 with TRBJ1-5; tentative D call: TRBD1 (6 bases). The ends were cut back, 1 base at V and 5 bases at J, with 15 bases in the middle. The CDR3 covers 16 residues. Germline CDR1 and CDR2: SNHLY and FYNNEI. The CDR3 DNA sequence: TGTGCCAGCAGTGAAGGGCCTTGGGGGCAGGATCAGCCCCAGCATTTT. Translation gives CASSEGPWGQDQPQHF.

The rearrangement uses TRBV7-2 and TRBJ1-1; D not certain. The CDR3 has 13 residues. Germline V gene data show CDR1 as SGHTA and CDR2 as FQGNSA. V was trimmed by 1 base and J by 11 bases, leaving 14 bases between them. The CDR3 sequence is CASSLEGGGLAFF. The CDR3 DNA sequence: TGTGCCAGCAGCTTAGAGGGAGGAGGACTCGCTTTCTTT.

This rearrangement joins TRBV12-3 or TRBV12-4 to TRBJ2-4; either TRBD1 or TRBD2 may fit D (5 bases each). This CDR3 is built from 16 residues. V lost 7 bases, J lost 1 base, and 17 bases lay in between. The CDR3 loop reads CASTEGNLAAKNIQYF. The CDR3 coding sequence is TGTGCCAGCACCGAGGGGAATTTGGCGGCCAAAAACATTCAGTACTTC.

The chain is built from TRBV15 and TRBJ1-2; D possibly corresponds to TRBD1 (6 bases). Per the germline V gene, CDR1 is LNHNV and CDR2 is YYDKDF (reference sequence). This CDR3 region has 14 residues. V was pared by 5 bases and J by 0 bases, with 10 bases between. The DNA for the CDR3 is TGTGCCACCAGCGGGACACCCGCTAACTATGGCTACACCTTC. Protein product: CATSGTPANYGYTF.

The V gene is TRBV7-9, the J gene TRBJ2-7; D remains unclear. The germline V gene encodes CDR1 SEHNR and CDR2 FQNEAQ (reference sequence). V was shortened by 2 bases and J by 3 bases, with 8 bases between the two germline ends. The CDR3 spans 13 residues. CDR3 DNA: TGTGCCAGCAGCTTATCACACAACTACGAGCAGTACTTC. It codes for CASSLSHNYEQYF.

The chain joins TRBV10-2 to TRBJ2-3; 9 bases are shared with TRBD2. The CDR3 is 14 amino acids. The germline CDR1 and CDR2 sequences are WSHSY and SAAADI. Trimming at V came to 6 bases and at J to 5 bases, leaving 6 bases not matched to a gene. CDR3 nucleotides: TGCGCCAGCAGACTGCGGGGGGGCGGAGATACGCAGTATTTT. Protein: CASRLRGGGDTQYF.